Listed here is a single T cell receptor beta chain. Given a much more abundant clone one base away, this may be a read error. The CDR3 runs to 13 residues. V lost 5 bases and J lost 7, with 15 bases in between. A second PCR of 7 to 11 cycles used a sample-barcoded 5' primer and a J-beta primer mix. MiXCR, run by TCRdb on the 5' RACE reads, gives a single entry per CDR3 protein. The data hold approximately 800,000 distinct CDR3 sequences, with around half observed a single time. The data derive from a study of blood T cells in healthy people across ages. V is TRBV12-3 or TRBV12-4 and J is TRBJ2-7, with D perhaps TRBD2 (6 bases). The receptor comes from a man aged 80 or over in good health. The specimen sequenced was blood. The CDR3 bases are TGTGCCAGCAGTCTCTTAGCGGAGAGGGAGCAGTACTTC. Translation: CASSLLAEREQYF.